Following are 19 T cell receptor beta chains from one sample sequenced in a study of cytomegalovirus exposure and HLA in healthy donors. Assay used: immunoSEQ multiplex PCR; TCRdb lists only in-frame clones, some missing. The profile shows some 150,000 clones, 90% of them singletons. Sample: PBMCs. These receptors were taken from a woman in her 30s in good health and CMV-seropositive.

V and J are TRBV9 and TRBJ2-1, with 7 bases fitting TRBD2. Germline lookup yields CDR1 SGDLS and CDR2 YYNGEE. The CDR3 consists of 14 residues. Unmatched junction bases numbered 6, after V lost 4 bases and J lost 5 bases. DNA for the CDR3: TGTGCCAGCAGCCCGCCGCTAGCGGACAATGAGCAGTTCTTC. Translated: CASSPPLADNEQFF.

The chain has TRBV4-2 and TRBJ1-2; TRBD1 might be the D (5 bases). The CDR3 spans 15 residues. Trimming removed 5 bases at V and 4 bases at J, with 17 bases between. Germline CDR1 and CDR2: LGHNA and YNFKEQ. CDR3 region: CASSKLGEGPYGYTF. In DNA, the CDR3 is TGTGCCAGCAGCAAGCTGGGGGAGGGACCCTATGGCTACACCTTC.

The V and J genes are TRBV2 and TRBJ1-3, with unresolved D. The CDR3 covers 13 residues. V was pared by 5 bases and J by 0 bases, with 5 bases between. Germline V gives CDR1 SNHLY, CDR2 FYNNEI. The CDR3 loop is CASSRSSGNTIYF. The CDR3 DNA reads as TGTGCCAGCAGTAGGAGCTCTGGAAACACCATATATTTT.

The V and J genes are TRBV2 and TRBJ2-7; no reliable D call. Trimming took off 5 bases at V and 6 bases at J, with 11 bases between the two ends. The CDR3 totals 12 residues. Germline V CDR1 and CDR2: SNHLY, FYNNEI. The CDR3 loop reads CASSQPPGEQYF. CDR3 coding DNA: TGTGCCAGCAGTCAGCCCCCAGGCGAGCAGTACTTC.

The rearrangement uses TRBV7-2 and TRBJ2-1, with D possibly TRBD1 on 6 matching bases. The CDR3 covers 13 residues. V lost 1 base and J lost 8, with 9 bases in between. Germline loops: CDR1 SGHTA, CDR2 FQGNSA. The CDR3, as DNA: TGTGCCAGCAGCTTAGTCAGGGGAGATGAGCAGTTCTTC. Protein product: CASSLVRGDEQFF.

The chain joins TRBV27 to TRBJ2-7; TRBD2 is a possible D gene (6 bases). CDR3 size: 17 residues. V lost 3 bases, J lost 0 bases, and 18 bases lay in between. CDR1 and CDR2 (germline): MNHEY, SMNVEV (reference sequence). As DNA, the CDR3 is TGTGCCAGCAGTTTGGAGGGAGGCTCGTCTAGCTCCTACGAGCAGTACTTC. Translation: CASSLEGGSSSSYEQYF.

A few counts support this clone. CDR3 region: CAIRGLAGSYEQYF. Here the CDR3 DNA reads TGTGCCATCAGAGGACTAGCGGGATCCTACGAGCAGTACTTC. V gene TRBV10-3 combines with J gene TRBJ2-7; TRBD2 agrees at 12 bases. Germline values: CDR1 ENHRY, CDR2 SYGVKD. Germline trimming cut 6 bases from V and 1 base from J; bases unmatched to any gene: 1. The CDR3 contains 14 residues.

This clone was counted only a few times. The CDR3 here is CASSQQGREQYF. The CDR3 coding sequence is TGCGCCAGCAGCCAACAGGGAAGAGAGCAGTACTTC. The V call is TRBV4-1, the J call TRBJ2-7; weak D call: TRBD1 (5 bases). The CDR3 contains 12 residues. Germline V gives CDR1 MGHRA, CDR2 YSYEKL. Trimming left V 2 bases short and J 7 bases short, with 9 bases between.

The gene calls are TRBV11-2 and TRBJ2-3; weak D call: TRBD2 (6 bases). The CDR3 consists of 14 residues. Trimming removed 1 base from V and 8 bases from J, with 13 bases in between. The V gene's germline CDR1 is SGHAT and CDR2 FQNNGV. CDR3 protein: CASSLGSGWGTQYF. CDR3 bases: TGTGCCAGCAGCTTAGGAAGCGGGTGGGGTACGCAGTATTTT. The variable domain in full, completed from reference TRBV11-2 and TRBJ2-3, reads EAGVAQSPRYKIIEKRQSVAFWCNPISGHATLYWYQQILGQGPKLLIQFQNNGVVDDSQLPKDRFSAERLKGVDSTLKIQPAKLEDSAVYLCASSLGSGWGTQYFGPGTRLTVL.

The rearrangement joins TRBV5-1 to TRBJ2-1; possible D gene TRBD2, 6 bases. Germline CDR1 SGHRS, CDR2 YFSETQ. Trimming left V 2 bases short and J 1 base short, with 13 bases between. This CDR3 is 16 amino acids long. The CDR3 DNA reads TGCGCCAGCAGCTTTGGGTGGGGGGATTCCTACAATGAGCAGTTCTTC. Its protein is CASSFGWGDSYNEQFF.

The DNA of the CDR3 is TGCGCCAGCAGCGAGGGCCAAGAGACCCAGTACTTC. It specifies CASSEGQETQYF. The V gene is TRBV5-1, the J gene TRBJ2-5; possible D gene TRBD2, 5 bases. Germline V gene sequence: CDR1 SGHRS, CDR2 YFSETQ. Trimming took 4 bases from V and 1 from J, leaving 5 bases between them. This CDR3 spans 12 amino acids. Full variable domain (rest looked up from reference TRBV5-1 and TRBJ2-5): KAGVTQTPRYLIKTRGQQVTLSCSPISGHRSVSWYQQTPGQGLQFLFEYFSETQRNKGNFPGRFSGRQFSNSRSEMNVSTLELGDSALYLCASSEGQETQYFGPGTRLLVL.

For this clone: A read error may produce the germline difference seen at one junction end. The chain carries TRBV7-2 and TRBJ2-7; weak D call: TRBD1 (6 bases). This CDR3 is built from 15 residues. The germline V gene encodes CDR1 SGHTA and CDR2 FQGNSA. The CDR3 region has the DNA TGTGCCAGCAGCCTAGAGGGGGACACCTCCAACGAGCAGTACTTC. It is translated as CASSLEGDTSNEQYF.

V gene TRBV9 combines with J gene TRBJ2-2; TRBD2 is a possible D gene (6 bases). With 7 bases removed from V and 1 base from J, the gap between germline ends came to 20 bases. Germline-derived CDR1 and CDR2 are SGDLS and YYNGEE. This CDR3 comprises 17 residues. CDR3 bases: TGTGCCAGCCGATTCATCCCGGGACTGATGAACACCGGGGAGCTGTTTTTT. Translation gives CASRFIPGLMNTGELFF.

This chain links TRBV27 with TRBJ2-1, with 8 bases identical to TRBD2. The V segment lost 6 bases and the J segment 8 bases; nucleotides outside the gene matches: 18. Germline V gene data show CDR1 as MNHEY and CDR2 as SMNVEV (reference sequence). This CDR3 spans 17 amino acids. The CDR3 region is CASSNTYTAGVVYEQFF. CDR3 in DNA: TGTGCCAGCAGCAATACCTACACAGCGGGAGTTGTATATGAGCAGTTCTTC.

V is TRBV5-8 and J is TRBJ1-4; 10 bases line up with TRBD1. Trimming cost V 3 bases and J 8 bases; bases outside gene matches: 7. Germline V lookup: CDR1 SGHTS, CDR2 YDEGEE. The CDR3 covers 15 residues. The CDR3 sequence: CASSSTGTGDEKLFF. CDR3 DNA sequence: TGTGCCAGCAGCTCAACCGGGACAGGGGACGAAAAACTGTTTTTT.

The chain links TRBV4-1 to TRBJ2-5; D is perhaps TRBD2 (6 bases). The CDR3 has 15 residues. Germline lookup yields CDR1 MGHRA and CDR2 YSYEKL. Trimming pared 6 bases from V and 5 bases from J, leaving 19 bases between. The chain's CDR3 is CASSRHGGNFETQYF. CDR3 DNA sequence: TGCGCCAGCAGTCGCCATGGCGGGAACTTCGAGACCCAGTACTTC.

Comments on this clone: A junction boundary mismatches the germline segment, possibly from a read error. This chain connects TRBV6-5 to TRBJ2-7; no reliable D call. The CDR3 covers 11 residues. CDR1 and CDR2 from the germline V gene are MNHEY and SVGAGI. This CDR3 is CASSEAPNLNF. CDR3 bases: TGTGCCAGCAGTGAAGCACCTAACTTGAACTTC.

CDR3 DNA sequence: TGTGCCAGCAGCCCTATGGGGCGGGAGAGCTTAGGGGAGCTGTTTTTT. It specifies CASSPMGRESLGELFF. The J gene is TRBJ2-2, the V gene TRBV7-9; TRBD2 matches 7 bases. The CDR3 is 16 residues long. The germline gives CDR1 SEHNR, CDR2 FQNEAQ (reference sequence). The J segment lost 8 bases and the V segment lost 5 bases, leaving 14 bases of the junction unmatched. Supplemented by reference TRBV7-9 and TRBJ2-2, the full variable domain reads DTGVSQNPRHKITKRGQNVTFRCDPISEHNRLYWYRQTLGQGPEFLTYFQNEAQLEKSRLLSDRFSAERPKGSFSTLEIQRTEQGDSAMYLCASSPMGRESLGELFFGEGSRLTVL.

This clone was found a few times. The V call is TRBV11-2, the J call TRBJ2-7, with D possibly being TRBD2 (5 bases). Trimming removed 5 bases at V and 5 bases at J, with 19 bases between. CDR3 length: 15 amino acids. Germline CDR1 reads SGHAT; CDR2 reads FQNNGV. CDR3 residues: CASSPWLASPDEQYF. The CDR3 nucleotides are TGTGCCAGCAGCCCTTGGCTTGCTAGCCCCGACGAGCAGTACTTC.